This TCR beta chain was obtained from a study of T cell repertoires in cytomegalovirus infection. Each CDR3 protein gets one entry after TCRdb re-called the reads with MiXCR. Seen here are almost 550,000 distinct CDR3 sequences, approximately 15% observed once, and the top ten hold about 24%. The CDR3 loop spans 11 amino acids. Trimming stripped 6 bases from V and 12 bases from J, with 14 bases between. There are a few counts of this clonotype. The TCR originated in a human donor in good health (CMV status not recorded). Some clones in this sample may be carry-over from other donors' samples. Material for sequencing was CD8+ T cells from PBMCs. The V call is TRBV12-3 or TRBV12-4, the J call TRBJ1-1, with D possibly being TRBD1 (6 bases). CDR3 DNA: TGTGCCAGCAGCCCAGGGGTCTTGACTTTCTTT. Protein product: CASSPGVLTFF.